This T cell receptor beta chain was identified during a study of graft-versus-host responses after intestinal transplantation. Study-level results: There were GvH clones found in recipient marrow, and some of them appeared first in ileum or blood.

Comment on this clone: What it binds is unknown.

Data came from immunoSEQ multiplex PCR; TCRdb stores just in-frame clones and leaves some out. The profile covers roughly 51,000 clones, with around 90% appearing a single time and around 0.6% taken by the ten largest. Germline-derived CDR1 and CDR2 are ENHRY and SYGVKD. The CDR3 has 15 amino acids. V shed 5 bases and J 6 bases; nucleotides not matched to a gene: 10. The receptor was derived from a human donor who was the organ donor for an intestinal transplant. The chain employs TRBV10-3 and TRBJ2-7; 10 nucleotides align to TRBD2. Here the sequenced sample was unstimulated CD4+ T cells sorted from spleen or lymph node cells, taken before transplant. CDR3 loop: CAISNLLAGHGEQYF. The CDR3, as DNA: TGTGCCATCAGTAACTTACTAGCGGGGCACGGCGAGCAGTACTTC.